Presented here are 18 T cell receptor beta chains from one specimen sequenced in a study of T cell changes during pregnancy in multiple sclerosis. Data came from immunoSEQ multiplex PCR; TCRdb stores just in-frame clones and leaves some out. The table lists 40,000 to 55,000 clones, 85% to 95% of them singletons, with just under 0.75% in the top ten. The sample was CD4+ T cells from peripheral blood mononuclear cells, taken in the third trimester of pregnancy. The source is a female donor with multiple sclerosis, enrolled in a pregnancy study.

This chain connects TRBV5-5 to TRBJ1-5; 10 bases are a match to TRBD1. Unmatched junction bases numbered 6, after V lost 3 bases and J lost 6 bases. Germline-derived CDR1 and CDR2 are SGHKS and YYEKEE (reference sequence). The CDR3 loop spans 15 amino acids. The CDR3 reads CASSSTGGAGQPQHF. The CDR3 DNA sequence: TGTGCCAGCAGCTCGACAGGGGGCGCGGGTCAGCCCCAGCATTTT.

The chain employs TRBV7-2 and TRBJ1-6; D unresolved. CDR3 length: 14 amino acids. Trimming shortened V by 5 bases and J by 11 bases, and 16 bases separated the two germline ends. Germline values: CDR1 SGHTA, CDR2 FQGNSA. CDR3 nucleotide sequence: TGTGCCAGCAGCCACCTCGAACGGGTTACACCCCTCCACTTT. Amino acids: CASSHLERVTPLHF.

The CDR3 protein is CASWTGAQETQYF. The CDR3 region has the DNA TGTGCCAGCTGGACAGGGGCACAAGAGACCCAGTACTTC. The chain uses TRBV6-1 and TRBJ2-5, with TRBD1 identical over 9 bases. Germline assignment: CDR1 MNHNS and CDR2 SASEGT. The CDR3 contains 13 residues. With V trimmed by 8 bases and J by 2 bases, 3 bases remained unmatched.

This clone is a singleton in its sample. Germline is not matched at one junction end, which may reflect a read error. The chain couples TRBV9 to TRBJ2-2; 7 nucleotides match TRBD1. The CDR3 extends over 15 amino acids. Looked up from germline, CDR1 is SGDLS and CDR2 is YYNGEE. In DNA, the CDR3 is TGTGCCAGCAGCGTAGTCCCGACAGGGACCGTGGAGCTGTTTTTT. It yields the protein CASSVVPTGTVELFF.

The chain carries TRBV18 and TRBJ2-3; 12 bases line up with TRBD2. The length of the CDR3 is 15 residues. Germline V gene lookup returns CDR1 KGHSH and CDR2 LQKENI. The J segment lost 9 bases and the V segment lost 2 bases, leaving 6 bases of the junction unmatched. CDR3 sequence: CASSPIWTSGDTQYF. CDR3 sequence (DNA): TGTGCCAGCTCACCAATATGGACTAGCGGGGACACGCAGTATTTT.

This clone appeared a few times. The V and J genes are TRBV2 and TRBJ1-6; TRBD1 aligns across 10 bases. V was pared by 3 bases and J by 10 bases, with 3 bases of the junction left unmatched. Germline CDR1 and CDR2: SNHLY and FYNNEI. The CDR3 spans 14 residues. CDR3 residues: CASSESDRGSPLHF. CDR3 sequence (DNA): TGTGCCAGCAGTGAGTCGGACAGGGGGTCACCCCTCCACTTT.

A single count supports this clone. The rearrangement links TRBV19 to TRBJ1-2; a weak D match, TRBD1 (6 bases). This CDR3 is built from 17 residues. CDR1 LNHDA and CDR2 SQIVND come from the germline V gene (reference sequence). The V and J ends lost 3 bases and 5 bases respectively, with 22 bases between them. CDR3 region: CASSMAVSGAPLYGYTF. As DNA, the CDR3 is TGTGCCAGTAGTATGGCGGTCTCAGGGGCCCCATTATATGGCTACACCTTC.

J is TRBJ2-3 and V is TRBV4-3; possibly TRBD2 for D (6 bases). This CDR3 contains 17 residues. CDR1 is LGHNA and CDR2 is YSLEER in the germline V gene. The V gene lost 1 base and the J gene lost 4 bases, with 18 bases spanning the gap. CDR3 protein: CASSQVWAGRRADTQYF. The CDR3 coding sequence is TGCGCCAGCAGCCAAGTATGGGCGGGGCGCCGGGCAGATACGCAGTATTTT.

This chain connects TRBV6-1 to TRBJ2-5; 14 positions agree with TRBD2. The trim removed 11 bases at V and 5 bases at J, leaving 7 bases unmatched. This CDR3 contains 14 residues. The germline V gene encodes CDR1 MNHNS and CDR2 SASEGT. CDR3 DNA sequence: TGTGCCGGCCGACTAGCGGGGGGGCGGGAGACCCAGTACTTC. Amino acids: CAGRLAGGRETQYF.

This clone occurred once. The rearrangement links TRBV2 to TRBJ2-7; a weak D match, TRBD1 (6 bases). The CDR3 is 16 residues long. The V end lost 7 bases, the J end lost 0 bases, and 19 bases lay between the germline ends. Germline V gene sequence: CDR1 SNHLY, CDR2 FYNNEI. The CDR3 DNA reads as TGTGCCAGCATGATAGGACAGCGCTCCAGCTCCTACGAGCAGTACTTC. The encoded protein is CASMIGQRSSSYEQYF.

The CDR3 is CASSHLGGTGTSGANVLTF. The CDR3 nucleotides read TGTGCCAGCAGCCACCTGGGGGGGACAGGGACCTCTGGGGCCAACGTCCTGACTTTC. The chain employs TRBV11-3 and TRBJ2-6, with TRBD1 matching 9 bases. CDR3 length equals 19 residues. The V gene end was trimmed by 5 bases and the J gene end by 0 bases; junction bases not matched to a gene: 11. Germline CDR1 SGHNT, CDR2 YENEEA. The full variable domain, rest sourced from reference TRBV11-3 and TRBJ2-6, is EAGVVQSPRYKIIEKKQPVAFWCNPISGHNTLYWYLQNLGQGPELLIRYENEEAVDDSQLPKDRFSAERLKGVDSTLKIQPAELGDSAVYLCASSHLGGTGTSGANVLTFGAGSRLTVL.

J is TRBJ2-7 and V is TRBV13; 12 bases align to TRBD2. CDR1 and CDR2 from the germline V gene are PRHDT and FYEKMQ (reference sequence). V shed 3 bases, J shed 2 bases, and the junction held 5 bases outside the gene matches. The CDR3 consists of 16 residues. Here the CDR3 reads CASSFYLAGGTYEQYF. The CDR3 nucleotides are TGTGCCAGCAGCTTTTATCTAGCGGGGGGGACCTACGAGCAGTACTTC.

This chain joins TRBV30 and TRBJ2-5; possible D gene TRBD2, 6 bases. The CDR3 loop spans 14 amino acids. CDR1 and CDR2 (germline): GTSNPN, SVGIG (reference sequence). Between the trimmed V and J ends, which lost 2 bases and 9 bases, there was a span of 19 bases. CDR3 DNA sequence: TGTGCCTGGAGTACCCGGGCCTCCGGGGGACCCCAGTACTTC. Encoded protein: CAWSTRASGGPQYF.

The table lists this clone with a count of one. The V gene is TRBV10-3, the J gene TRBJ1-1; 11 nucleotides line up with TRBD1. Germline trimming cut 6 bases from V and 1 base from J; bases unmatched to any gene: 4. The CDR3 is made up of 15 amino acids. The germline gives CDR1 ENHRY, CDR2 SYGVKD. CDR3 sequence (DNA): TGTGCCATCAGCCCGGGACAGGGGGGGAACACTGAAGCTTTCTTT. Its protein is CAISPGQGGNTEAFF.

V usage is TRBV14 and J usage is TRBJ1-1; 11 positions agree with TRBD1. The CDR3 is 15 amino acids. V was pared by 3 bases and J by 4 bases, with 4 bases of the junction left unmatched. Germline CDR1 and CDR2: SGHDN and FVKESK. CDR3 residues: CASSQRGTGGTEAFF. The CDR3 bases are TGTGCCAGCAGCCAGAGGGGGACAGGGGGCACTGAAGCTTTCTTT.

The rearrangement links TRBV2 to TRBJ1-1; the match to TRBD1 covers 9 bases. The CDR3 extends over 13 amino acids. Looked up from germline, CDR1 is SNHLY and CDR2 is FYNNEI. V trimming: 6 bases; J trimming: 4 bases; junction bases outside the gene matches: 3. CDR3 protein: CASSRQGVTEAFF. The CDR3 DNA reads TGTGCCAGCAGCAGACAGGGGGTCACTGAAGCTTTCTTT.

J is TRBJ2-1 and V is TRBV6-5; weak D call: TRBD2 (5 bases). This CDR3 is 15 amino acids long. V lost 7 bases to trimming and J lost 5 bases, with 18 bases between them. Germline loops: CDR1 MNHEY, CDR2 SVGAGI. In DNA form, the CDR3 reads TGTGCCAGCATAGCCCGGAGGATGGTTAACAATGAGCAGTTCTTC. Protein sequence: CASIARRMVNNEQFF.

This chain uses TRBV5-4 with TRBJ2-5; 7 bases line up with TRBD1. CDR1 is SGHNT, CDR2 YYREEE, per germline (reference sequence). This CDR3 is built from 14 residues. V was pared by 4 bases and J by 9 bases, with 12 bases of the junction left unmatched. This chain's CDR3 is CASSADRQGTAQYF. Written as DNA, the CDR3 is TGTGCCAGCAGCGCCGATCGACAGGGAACGGCCCAGTACTTC.